Shown below are 28 T cell receptor beta chains from a single sample sequenced in a study of cytomegalovirus exposure and HLA in healthy donors. The table came from immunoSEQ multiplex PCR; TCRdb's copy has only in-frame clones and leaves some out. The sample includes under 400,000 clones, about nine tenths of them seen just once. Sequenced input: PBMCs. These receptor sequences come from a young woman in good health and CMV-seronegative.

The CDR3 spells CAISETGDEQYF. The CDR3 region has the DNA TGTGCCATCAGTGAGACAGGGGACGAGCAGTACTTC. J is TRBJ2-7 and V is TRBV10-3; TRBD1 matches 7 bases. CDR1 and CDR2 (germline): ENHRY, SYGVKD. The ends lost 2 bases at V and 5 bases at J; junction bases unmatched: 0. This CDR3 contains 12 residues.

The chain is built from TRBV12-5 and TRBJ2-1; 7 bases agree with TRBD1. This CDR3 contains 14 residues. The germline V gene has CDR1 LGHNT and CDR2 FRNRAP. The ends lost 7 bases at V and 10 bases at J; junction bases unmatched: 13. CDR3 protein: CASEDRFGEWEQFF. CDR3 sequence (DNA): TGTGCTAGTGAGGACAGGTTCGGGGAATGGGAGCAGTTCTTC.

The gene calls are TRBV4-1 and TRBJ1-3, with D maybe TRBD1 (5 bases). V was shortened by 0 bases and J by 4 bases, with 22 bases between the two germline ends. This CDR3 has 19 amino acids. Germline loops: CDR1 MGHRA, CDR2 YSYEKL. In nucleotides, the CDR3 is TGCGCCAGCAGCCAAGAGTCCCGAGAAGTTGGGGGAGGAGGAAACACCATATATTTT. As protein: CASSQESREVGGGGNTIYF.

This clone was observed once. The gene calls are TRBV27 and TRBJ2-3, with TRBD1 as a possible D gene (5 bases). The CDR3 sequence is 13 residues long. Germline assignment: CDR1 MNHEY and CDR2 SMNVEV (reference sequence). Trimming removed 1 base from V and 3 bases from J, with 5 bases in between. The CDR3 DNA is TGTGCCAGCAGTTTATACAGGACAGATACGCAGTATTTT. Translating it yields CASSLYRTDTQYF.

This clone was seen once. The genes are TRBV9 and TRBJ1-5; a weak D match, TRBD1 (6 bases). Germline lookup yields CDR1 SGDLS and CDR2 YYNGEE. V shed 3 bases and J shed 5 bases, with 15 bases lying between them. This CDR3 has 15 amino acids. The CDR3 is CASSERGEGYQPQHF. CDR3 sequence (DNA): TGTGCCAGCAGCGAGAGGGGGGAGGGGTATCAGCCCCAGCATTTT.

This chain links TRBV7-9 with TRBJ2-2; D gene uncertain. CDR3 length: 15 residues. Germline CDR1 is SEHNR and CDR2 is FQNEAQ (reference sequence). Trimming removed 3 bases from V and 1 base from J, with 9 bases in between. CDR3 protein: CASSFTGLNTGELFF. The CDR3 DNA follows: TGTGCCAGCAGCTTCACTGGGCTGAACACCGGGGAGCTGTTTTTT.

The chain couples TRBV6-5 to TRBJ2-5; D not resolved. The CDR3 sequence is 13 residues long. Looked up from germline, CDR1 is MNHEY and CDR2 is SVGAGI. The V gene lost 4 bases and the J gene lost 5 bases, with 11 bases spanning the gap. In DNA, the CDR3 is TGTGCCAGCAGTTCCGGGTTGACGGAGACCCAGTACTTC. Translation gives CASSSGLTETQYF.

The J gene is TRBJ2-4, the V gene TRBV2, with 15 bases identical to TRBD2. Germline V gene lookup returns CDR1 SNHLY and CDR2 FYNNEI. Unmatched junction bases numbered 5, after V lost 6 bases and J lost 2 bases. There are 17 residues in the CDR3. The DNA for the CDR3 is TGTGCCAGCAGCGGACTAGCGGGAGGGCCTACCAAAAACATTCAGTACTTC. Protein sequence: CASSGLAGGPTKNIQYF.

The J gene is TRBJ1-6, the V gene TRBV30; 7 positions agree with TRBD1. This CDR3 contains 21 residues. Per germline, CDR1 GTSNPN and CDR2 SVGIG (reference sequence). After removal of 3 bases from V and 0 bases from J, the junction contained 20 bases not matched to a gene. CDR3 loop: CAWRPPPRRQGLSSYNSPLHF. CDR3 coding DNA: TGTGCCTGGAGGCCTCCACCACGAAGACAGGGCCTAAGCTCCTATAATTCACCCCTCCACTTT.

The chain has TRBV29-1 and TRBJ2-2; maybe TRBD2 (5 bases). Germline V gene lookup returns CDR1 SQVTM and CDR2 ANQGSEA. The CDR3 has 13 amino acids. The V and J ends lost 7 bases and 3 bases respectively, with 12 bases between them. The CDR3 spells CSATNGDTGELFF. CDR3 bases: TGCAGCGCCACGAACGGGGACACCGGGGAGCTGTTTTTT.

The chain employs TRBV28 and TRBJ2-7, with D possibly TRBD1 on 6 matching bases. Germline V gene lookup returns CDR1 MDHEN and CDR2 SYDVKM. Trimming removed 5 bases from V and 5 bases from J, with 13 bases in between. The CDR3 has 13 amino acids. The chain's CDR3 is CASSPPTGHEQYF. The DNA of the CDR3 is TGTGCCAGCAGTCCCCCCACAGGGCACGAGCAGTACTTC.

CDR3 nucleotide sequence: TGCGCCAGCAGCCCCTACCCTAGAGAAATCTATTACGAGCAGTACTTC. Protein: CASSPYPREIYYEQYF. The chain recombines TRBV4-1 with TRBJ2-7; D remains unclear. Germline V gene lookup returns CDR1 MGHRA and CDR2 YSYEKL. The CDR3 has 16 amino acids. Trimming stripped 4 bases from V and 4 bases from J, with 20 bases between.

The rearrangement uses TRBV10-1 and TRBJ2-5; possible D gene TRBD2, 5 bases. The CDR3 sequence is 13 residues long. The germline V gene encodes CDR1 WNHNN and CDR2 SYGVQD (reference sequence). The ends were cut back, 7 bases at V and 7 bases at J, with 16 bases in the middle. CDR3 in DNA: TGCGCCAGCATGAGGGTCCCAGGAGGGACCCAGTACTTC. Translated, it gives CASMRVPGGTQYF.

The chain has TRBV6-4 and TRBJ1-3; 8 bases agree with TRBD1. Germline V CDR1 and CDR2: MRHNA, SNTAGT. There are 16 residues in the CDR3. Unmatched junction bases numbered 6, after V lost 1 base and J lost 4 bases. The CDR3 is CASSDCRDRTGNTIYF. In DNA, the CDR3 is TGTGCCAGCAGTGACTGCAGGGACAGGACAGGAAACACCATATATTTT.

The sample holds a few counts of this clone. The chain is built from TRBV7-9 and TRBJ2-7; 10 bases line up with TRBD1. CDR3 length: 15 amino acids. V dropped 5 bases and J dropped 2; count of bases not matched to a gene: 6. Germline values: CDR1 SEHNR, CDR2 FQNEAQ (reference sequence). This CDR3 reads CASSPRDRGTYEQYF. CDR3 nucleotide sequence: TGTGCCAGCAGCCCGAGGGACAGGGGCACCTACGAGCAGTACTTC.

This clone has only one observation. The rearrangement links TRBV6-1 to TRBJ2-7, with 7 bases aligning to TRBD2. Germline V gives CDR1 MNHNS, CDR2 SASEGT. V shed 3 bases and J 2 bases; nucleotides not matched to a gene: 7. CDR3 size: 15 residues. The chain's CDR3 is CASSERERMAYEQYF. CDR3 bases: TGTGCCAGCAGTGAGCGGGAGCGGATGGCCTACGAGCAGTACTTC.

This clone was observed once. The chain links TRBV27 to TRBJ2-7; D is undetermined. V was shortened by 3 bases and J by 0 bases, with 12 bases between the two germline ends. The CDR3 loop spans 15 amino acids. Germline CDR1 reads MNHEY; CDR2 reads SMNVEV (reference sequence). The CDR3 spells CASSFSTGSSYEQYF. The CDR3 nucleotides are TGTGCCAGCAGTTTTTCGACGGGTAGCTCCTACGAGCAGTACTTC.

The chain has TRBV15 and TRBJ2-2; D gene uncertain. The CDR3 totals 16 residues. CDR1 is LNHNV, CDR2 YYDKDF, per germline (reference sequence). V gave up 1 base and J gave up 0 bases, with 9 bases separating them. The CDR3 is CATSRVSPANTGELFF. DNA of the CDR3: TGTGCCACCAGCAGAGTTAGTCCGGCGAACACCGGGGAGCTGTTTTTT. The whole variable domain, remainder taken from reference TRBV15 and TRBJ2-2, is DAMVIQNPRYQVTQFGKPVTLSCSQTLNHNVMYWYQQKSSQAPKLLFHYYDKDFNNEADTPDNFQSRRPNTSFCFLDIRSPGLGDTAMYLCATSRVSPANTGELFFGEGSRLTVL.

This chain uses TRBV5-1 with TRBJ2-3, with no clear D. Trimming left V 1 base short and J 1 base short, with 7 bases between. The CDR3 loop spans 14 amino acids. In germline, CDR1 is SGHRS, CDR2 YFSETQ. This chain's CDR3 is CASSLPLGTDTQYF. The CDR3 nucleotides are TGCGCCAGCAGCTTGCCTTTAGGCACAGATACGCAGTATTTT.

The rearrangement links TRBV19 to TRBJ1-2, with TRBD1 as a possible D gene (5 bases). Germline V gene data show CDR1 as LNHDA and CDR2 as SQIVND (reference sequence). The CDR3 extends over 15 amino acids. The V gene lost 0 bases and the J gene lost 2 bases, with 10 bases spanning the gap. CDR3 in amino acids: CASSIDPYRNYGYTF. CDR3 DNA: TGTGCCAGTAGTATAGATCCCTACAGGAACTATGGCTACACCTTC.

This clone was seen a single time. J is TRBJ1-5 and V is TRBV2; the D is unclear. CDR3 length: 13 amino acids. Trimming took off 6 bases at V and 4 bases at J, with 10 bases between the two ends. Germline V gene sequence: CDR1 SNHLY, CDR2 FYNNEI. The CDR3: CASRMGVNQPQHF. CDR3 bases: TGTGCCAGCAGGATGGGCGTAAATCAGCCCCAGCATTTT. Based on the CDR3 plus reference TRBV2 and TRBJ1-5, the full variable domain is EPEVTQTPSHQVTQMGQEVILRCVPISNHLYFYWYRQILGQKVEFLVSFYNNEISEKSEIFDDQFSVERPDGSNFTLKIRSTKLEDSAMYFCASRMGVNQPQHFGDGTRLSIL.

CDR3 coding DNA: TGTGCCAGCATAGGGAGGGTCTTTACCGGGGAGCTGTTTTTT. Protein product: CASIGRVFTGELFF. This sequence joins TRBV2 and TRBJ2-2; 7 bases agree with TRBD2. This CDR3 region has 14 residues. V lost 7 bases, J lost 5 bases, and 7 bases stayed unmatched. In germline, CDR1 is SNHLY, CDR2 FYNNEI.

This chain uses TRBV15 with TRBJ2-4; the match to TRBD1 covers 8 bases. CDR3 length: 17 residues. V shed 1 base and J 0 bases; nucleotides not matched to a gene: 5. Germline V gene data show CDR1 as LNHNV and CDR2 as YYDKDF (reference sequence). CDR3 protein: CATSRGTGTIAKNIQYF. The CDR3 bases are TGTGCCACCAGCAGAGGGACAGGGACCATAGCCAAAAACATTCAGTACTTC.

V gene TRBV5-4 combines with J gene TRBJ2-7; 9 bases match TRBD1. The CDR3 contains 13 residues. The germline gives CDR1 SGHNT, CDR2 YYREEE (reference sequence). The ends lost 3 bases at V and 2 bases at J; junction bases unmatched: 0. The CDR3 sequence is CASSWTGAYEQYF. DNA for the CDR3: TGTGCCAGCAGCTGGACAGGGGCCTACGAGCAGTACTTC.

The chain joins TRBV7-9 to TRBJ1-2; the match to TRBD1 covers 10 bases. Germline CDR1 SEHNR, CDR2 FQNEAQ (reference sequence). With 5 bases clipped from V and 6 bases from J, the junction kept 3 bases outside the gene matches. The CDR3 runs to 13 residues. CDR3 sequence reads: CASSATGGDGYTF. CDR3 in DNA: TGTGCCAGCAGCGCGACAGGGGGCGATGGCTACACCTTC.

This rearrangement joins TRBV6-4 to TRBJ1-4; D uncertain. This CDR3 has 14 amino acids. CDR1 MRHNA and CDR2 SNTAGT come from the germline V gene. V was trimmed by 0 bases and J by 5 bases, leaving 7 bases between them. CDR3 amino acids: CASSDSSPNEKLFF. CDR3 coding DNA: TGTGCCAGCAGTGACTCGTCCCCGAATGAAAAACTGTTTTTT.

The chain employs TRBV9 and TRBJ1-5, with 7 bases identical to TRBD1. CDR1 is SGDLS, CDR2 YYNGEE, per germline. This CDR3 region has 14 residues. Trimming at V came to 4 bases and at J to 7 bases, leaving 8 bases not matched to a gene. The DNA for the CDR3 is TGTGCCAGCAGCCTAGGACAGGATGGGCAGCCCCAGCATTTT. Protein product: CASSLGQDGQPQHF.

The chain links TRBV5-4 to TRBJ2-5, with 9 bases fitting TRBD2. This CDR3 is 14 amino acids long. The V gene's germline CDR1 is SGHNT and CDR2 YYREEE (reference sequence). Trimming at V came to 7 bases and at J to 2 bases, leaving 6 bases not matched to a gene. CDR3 nucleotides: TGTGCCAGCGAGAGACTAGCGGAGCAAGAGACCCAGTACTTC. This codes for CASERLAEQETQYF.